Given below is one T cell receptor beta chain in context. Per the study methods: Reference gene primers were amplified, and this amplification served to estimate nucleated cell counts. Sequencing used immunoSEQ multiplex PCR; TCRdb keeps in-frame clones, though not all of them. That table supplies the V and J calls and clone size; D and trimming were determined from the DNA. This sample yields 25,000 to 30,000 clones, of which around 87% are seen a single time; roughly 12% belongs to the top ten. This record comes from a study of blood T cell repertoires in COVID-19. On the study more broadly: Spain, Italy and the United States supplied samples that represented acute and convalescent COVID-19. Nucleic acid was either cDNA or gDNA, and it came from T cells, B-cell-depleted T cells, or PBMCs.

The CDR3 extends over 14 amino acids. Looked up from germline, CDR1 is MDHEN and CDR2 is SYDVKM. Trimming took off 8 bases at V and 8 bases at J, with 18 bases between the two ends. The chain carries TRBV28 and TRBJ1-4, with a weak D call TRBD1 (6 bases). The material sequenced was peripheral blood. This receptor was identified in a human donor in a cohort sampled during active COVID-19. The donor label of this sample is uncertain. The CDR3 DNA is TGTGCCAGCCAAACCTCCGGGACACCAGAAAAACTGTTTTTT. This encodes CASQTSGTPEKLFF.